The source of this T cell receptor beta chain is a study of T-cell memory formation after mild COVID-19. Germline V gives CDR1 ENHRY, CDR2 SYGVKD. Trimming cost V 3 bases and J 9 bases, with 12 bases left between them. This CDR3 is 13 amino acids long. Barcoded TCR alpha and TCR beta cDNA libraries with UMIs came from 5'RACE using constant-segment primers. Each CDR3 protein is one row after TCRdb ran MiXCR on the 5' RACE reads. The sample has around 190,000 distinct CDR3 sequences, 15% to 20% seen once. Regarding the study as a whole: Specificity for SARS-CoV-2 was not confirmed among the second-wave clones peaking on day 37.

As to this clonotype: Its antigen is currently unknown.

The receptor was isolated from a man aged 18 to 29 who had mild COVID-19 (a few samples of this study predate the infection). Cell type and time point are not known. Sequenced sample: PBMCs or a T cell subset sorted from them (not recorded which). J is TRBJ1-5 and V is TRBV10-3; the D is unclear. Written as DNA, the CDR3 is TGTGCCATCAGTGAAGGTCGGCCAAGGCCCCAGCATTTT. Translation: CAISEGRPRPQHF.